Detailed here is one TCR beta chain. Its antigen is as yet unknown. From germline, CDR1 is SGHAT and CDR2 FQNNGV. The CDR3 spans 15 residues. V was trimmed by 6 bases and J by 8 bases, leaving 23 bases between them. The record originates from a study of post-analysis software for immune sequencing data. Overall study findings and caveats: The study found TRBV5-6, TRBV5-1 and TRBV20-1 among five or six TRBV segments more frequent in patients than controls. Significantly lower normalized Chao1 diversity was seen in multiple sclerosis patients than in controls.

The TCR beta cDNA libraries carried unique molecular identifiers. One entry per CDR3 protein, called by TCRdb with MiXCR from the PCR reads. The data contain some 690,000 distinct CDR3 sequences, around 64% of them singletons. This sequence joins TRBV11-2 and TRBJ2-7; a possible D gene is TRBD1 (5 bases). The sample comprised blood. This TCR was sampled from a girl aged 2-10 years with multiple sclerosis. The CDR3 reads CASRKYLVGDSQQYF. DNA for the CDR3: TGTGCCAGCAGGAAATACCTCGTCGGAGACAGCCAGCAGTACTTC.